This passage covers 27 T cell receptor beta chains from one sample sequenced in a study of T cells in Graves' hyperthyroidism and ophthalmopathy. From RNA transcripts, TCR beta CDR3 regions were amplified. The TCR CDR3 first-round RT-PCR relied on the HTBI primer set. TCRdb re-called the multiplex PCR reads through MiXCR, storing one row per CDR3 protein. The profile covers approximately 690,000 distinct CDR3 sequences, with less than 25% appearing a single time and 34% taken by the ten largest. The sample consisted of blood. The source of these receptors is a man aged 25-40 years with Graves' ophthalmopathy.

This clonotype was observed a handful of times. DNA for the CDR3: TGTGCCAGCAGCCAAGAACAGTGGGTTCGGGGTTCTAGGGAGACCCAGTACTTC. As protein: CASSQEQWVRGSRETQYF. V and J are TRBV3-1 and TRBJ2-5; D is perhaps TRBD2 (5 bases). Per germline, CDR1 LGHDT and CDR2 YNNKEL (reference sequence). The CDR3 contains 18 residues. Trimming removed 0 bases at V and 5 bases at J, with 22 bases between.

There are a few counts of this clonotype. The CDR3 DNA sequence: TGTGCCAGCAGTTTAACGGCAGGGGGCTTGGAGACCCAGTACTTC. Its translation: CASSLTAGGLETQYF. The V and J genes are TRBV12-3 or TRBV12-4 and TRBJ2-5; 8 bases are shared with TRBD1. This CDR3 is built from 15 residues. Losses at the gene ends were 2 bases for V and 5 bases for J; bases not matched to a gene: 7.

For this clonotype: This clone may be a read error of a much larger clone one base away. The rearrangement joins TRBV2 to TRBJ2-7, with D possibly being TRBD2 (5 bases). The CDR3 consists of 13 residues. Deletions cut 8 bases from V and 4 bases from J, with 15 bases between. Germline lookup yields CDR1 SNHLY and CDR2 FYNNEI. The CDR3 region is CASRGASLYEQYF. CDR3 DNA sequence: TGTGCCAGCCGGGGAGCGAGCCTTTACGAGCAGTACTTC.

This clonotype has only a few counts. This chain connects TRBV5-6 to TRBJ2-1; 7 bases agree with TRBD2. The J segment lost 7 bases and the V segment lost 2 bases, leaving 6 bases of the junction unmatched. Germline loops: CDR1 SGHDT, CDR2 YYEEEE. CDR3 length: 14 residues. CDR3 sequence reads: CASSFREGVNEQFF. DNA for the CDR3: TGTGCCAGCAGCTTCAGGGAGGGTGTTAATGAGCAGTTCTTC. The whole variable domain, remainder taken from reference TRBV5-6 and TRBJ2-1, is DAGVTQSPTHLIKTRGQQVTLRCSPKSGHDTVSWYQQALGQGPQFIFQYYEEEERQRGNFPDRFSGHQFPNYSSELNVNALLLGDSALYLCASSFREGVNEQFFGPGTRLTVL.

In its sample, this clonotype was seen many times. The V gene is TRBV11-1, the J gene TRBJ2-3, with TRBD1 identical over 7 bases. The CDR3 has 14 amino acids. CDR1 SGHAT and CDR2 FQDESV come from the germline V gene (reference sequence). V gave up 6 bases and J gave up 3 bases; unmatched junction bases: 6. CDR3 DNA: TGTGCCAGCAGAAGGGGGCTGGAAACAGATACGCAGTATTTT. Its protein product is CASRRGLETDTQYF.

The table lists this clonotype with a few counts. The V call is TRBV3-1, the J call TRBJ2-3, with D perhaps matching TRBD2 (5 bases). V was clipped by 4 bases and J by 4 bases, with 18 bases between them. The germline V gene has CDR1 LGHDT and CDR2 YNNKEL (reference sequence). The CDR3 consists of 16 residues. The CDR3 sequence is CASSPLALGGSDTQYF. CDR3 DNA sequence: TGTGCCAGCAGCCCCCTGGCACTAGGCGGCTCAGATACGCAGTATTTT.

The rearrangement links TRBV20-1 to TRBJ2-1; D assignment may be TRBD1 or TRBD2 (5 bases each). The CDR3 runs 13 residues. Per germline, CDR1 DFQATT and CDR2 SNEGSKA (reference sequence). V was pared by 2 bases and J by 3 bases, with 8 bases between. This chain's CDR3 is CSARRDDYNEQFF. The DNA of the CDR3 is TGCAGTGCTAGAAGGGACGACTACAATGAGCAGTTCTTC.

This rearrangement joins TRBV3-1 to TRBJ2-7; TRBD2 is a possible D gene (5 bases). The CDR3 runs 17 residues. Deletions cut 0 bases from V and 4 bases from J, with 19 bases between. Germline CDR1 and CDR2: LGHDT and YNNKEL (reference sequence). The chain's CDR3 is CASSQDLGLSDPYEQYF. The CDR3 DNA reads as TGTGCCAGCAGCCAAGATCTAGGACTCTCCGACCCATACGAGCAGTACTTC.

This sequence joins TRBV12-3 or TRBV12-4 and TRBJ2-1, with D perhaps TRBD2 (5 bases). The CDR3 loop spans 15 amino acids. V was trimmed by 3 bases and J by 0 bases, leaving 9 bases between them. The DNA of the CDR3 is TGTGCCAGCAGTTTTGCTAGCCGCTCCTACAATGAGCAGTTCTTC. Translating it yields CASSFASRSYNEQFF.

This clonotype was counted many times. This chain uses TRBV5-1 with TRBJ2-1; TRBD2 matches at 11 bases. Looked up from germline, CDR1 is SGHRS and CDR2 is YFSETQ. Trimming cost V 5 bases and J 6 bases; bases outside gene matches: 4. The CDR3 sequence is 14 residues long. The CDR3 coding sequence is TGCGCCAGCAGTCCACTAGCGGGAGCCAATGAGCAGTTCTTC. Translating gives CASSPLAGANEQFF.

CDR3 protein: CASSRSGQRINEKLFF. CDR3 nucleotide sequence: TGCGCCAGCAGCCGATCTGGACAGCGGATAAATGAAAAACTGTTTTTT. The rearrangement links TRBV4-1 to TRBJ1-4, with D perhaps matching TRBD1 (6 bases). The germline V gene has CDR1 MGHRA and CDR2 YSYEKL. The V and J ends lost 4 bases and 5 bases respectively, with 17 bases between them. CDR3 length: 16 residues.

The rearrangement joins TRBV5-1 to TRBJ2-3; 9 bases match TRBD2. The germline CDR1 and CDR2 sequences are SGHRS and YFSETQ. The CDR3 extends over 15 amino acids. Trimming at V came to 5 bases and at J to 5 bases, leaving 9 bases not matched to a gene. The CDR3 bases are TGCGCCAGCAGATCCAGGGCGGGAGGGCTAGATACGCAGTATTTT. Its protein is CASRSRAGGLDTQYF.

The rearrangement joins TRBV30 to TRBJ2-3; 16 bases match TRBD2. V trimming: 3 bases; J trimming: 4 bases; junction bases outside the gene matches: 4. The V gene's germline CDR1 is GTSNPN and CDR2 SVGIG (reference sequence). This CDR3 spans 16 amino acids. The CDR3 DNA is TGTGCCTGGAGCCCGGGACTAGCGGGAGGGGCAGATACGCAGTATTTT. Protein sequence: CAWSPGLAGGADTQYF.

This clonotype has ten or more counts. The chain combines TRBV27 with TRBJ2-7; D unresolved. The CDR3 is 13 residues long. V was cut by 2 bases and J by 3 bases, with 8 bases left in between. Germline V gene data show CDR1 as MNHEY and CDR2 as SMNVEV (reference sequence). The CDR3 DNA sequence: TGTGCCAGCAGTTTACGGGCCCGCTACGAGCAGTACTTC. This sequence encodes CASSLRARYEQYF.

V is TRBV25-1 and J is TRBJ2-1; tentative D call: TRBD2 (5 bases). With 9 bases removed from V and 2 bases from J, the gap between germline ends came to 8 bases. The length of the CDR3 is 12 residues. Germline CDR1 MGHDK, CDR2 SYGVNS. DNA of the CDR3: TGTGCCAGTACCGGGGCCTACAATGAGCAGTTCTTC. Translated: CASTGAYNEQFF.

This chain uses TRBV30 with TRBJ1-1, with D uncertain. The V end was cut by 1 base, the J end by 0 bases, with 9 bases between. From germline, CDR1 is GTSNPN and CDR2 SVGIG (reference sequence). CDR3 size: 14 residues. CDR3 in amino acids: CAWSEIGMNTEAFF. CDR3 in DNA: TGTGCCTGGAGTGAAATAGGGATGAACACTGAAGCTTTCTTT.

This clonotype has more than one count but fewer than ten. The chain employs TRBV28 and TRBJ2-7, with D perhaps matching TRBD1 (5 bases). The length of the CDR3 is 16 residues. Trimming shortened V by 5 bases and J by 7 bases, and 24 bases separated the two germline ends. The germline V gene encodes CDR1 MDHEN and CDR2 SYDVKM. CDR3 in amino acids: CASSKYTLSRPGEQYF. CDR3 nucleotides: TGTGCCAGCAGTAAATATACGTTGAGTCGTCCAGGGGAGCAGTACTTC.

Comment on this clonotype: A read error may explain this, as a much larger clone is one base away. CDR3 residues: CTSRERTTGYEAFF. CDR3 bases: TGTACCAGCAGGGAAAGGACGACAGGGTATGAAGCTTTCTTT. V is TRBV28 and J is TRBJ1-1, with 7 positions matching TRBD1. The CDR3 covers 14 residues. The germline V gene encodes CDR1 MDHEN and CDR2 SYDVKM.

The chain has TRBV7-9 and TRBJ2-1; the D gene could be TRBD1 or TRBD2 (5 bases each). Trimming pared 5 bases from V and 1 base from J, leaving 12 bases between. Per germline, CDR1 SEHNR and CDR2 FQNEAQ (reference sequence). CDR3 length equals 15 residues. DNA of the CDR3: TGTGCCAGCAGCCCCGACGGGGCTTCCTACAATGAGCAGTTCTTC. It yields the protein CASSPDGASYNEQFF.

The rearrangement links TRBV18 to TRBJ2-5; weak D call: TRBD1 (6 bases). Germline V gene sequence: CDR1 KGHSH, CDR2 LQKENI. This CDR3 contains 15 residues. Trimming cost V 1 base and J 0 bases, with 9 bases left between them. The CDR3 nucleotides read TGTGCCAGCTCACCACGGACAGCTAACCAAGAGACCCAGTACTTC. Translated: CASSPRTANQETQYF.

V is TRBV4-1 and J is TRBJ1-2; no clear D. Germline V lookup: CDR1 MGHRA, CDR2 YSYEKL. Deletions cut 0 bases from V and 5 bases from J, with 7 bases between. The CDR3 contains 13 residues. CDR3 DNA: TGCGCCAGCAGCCAAGATATGCAGTATGGCTACACCTTC. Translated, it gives CASSQDMQYGYTF.

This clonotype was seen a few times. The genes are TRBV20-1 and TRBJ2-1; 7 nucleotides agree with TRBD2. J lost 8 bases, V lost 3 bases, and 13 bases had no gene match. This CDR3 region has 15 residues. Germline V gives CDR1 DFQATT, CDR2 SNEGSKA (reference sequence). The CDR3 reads CSASLPRETRDEQFF. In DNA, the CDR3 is TGCAGTGCTAGCCTTCCGCGGGAGACCCGGGATGAGCAGTTCTTC.

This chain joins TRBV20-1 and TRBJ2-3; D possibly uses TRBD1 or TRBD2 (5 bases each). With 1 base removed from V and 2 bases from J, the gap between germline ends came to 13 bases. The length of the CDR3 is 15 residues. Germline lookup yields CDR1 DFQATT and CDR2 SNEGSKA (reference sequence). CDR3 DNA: TGCAGTGCTAGAGGCCGGGACCAACCCACAGATACGCAGTATTTT. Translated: CSARGRDQPTDTQYF.

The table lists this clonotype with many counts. CDR3 in DNA: TGTGCCTGGAGTGTACTCGGGTGGAATGAGCAGTTCTTC. It specifies CAWSVLGWNEQFF. The V gene is TRBV30, the J gene TRBJ2-1, with D hard to call. CDR1 GTSNPN and CDR2 SVGIG come from the germline V gene (reference sequence). Between the trimmed V and J ends, which lost 0 bases and 7 bases, there was a span of 10 bases. The CDR3 covers 13 residues.

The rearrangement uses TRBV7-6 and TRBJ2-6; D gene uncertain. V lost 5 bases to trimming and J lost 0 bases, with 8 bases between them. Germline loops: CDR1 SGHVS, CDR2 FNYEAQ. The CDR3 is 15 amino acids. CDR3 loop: CASSRLTSGANVLTF. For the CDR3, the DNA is TGTGCCAGCAGCAGACTGACCTCTGGGGCCAACGTCCTGACTTTC.

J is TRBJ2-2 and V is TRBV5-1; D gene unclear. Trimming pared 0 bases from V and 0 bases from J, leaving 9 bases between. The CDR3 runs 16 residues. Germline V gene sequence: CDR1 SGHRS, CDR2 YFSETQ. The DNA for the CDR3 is TGCGCCAGCAGCTTGGAACAGTCCACGAACACCGGGGAGCTGTTTTTT. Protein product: CASSLEQSTNTGELFF.

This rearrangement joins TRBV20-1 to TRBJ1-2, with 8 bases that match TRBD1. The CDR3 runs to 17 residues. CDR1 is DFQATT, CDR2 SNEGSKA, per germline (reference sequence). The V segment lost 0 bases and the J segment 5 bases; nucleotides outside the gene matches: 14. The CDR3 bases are TGCAGTGCTAGAGATCCGGGGAAGGACAGGGAATTTTATGGCTACACCTTC. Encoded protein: CSARDPGKDREFYGYTF.